Shown below are 26 T cell receptor beta chains from a single sample sequenced in a study of T-cell memory formation after mild COVID-19. TCRdb re-derived calls from the 5' RACE reads in MiXCR, one entry per CDR3 protein. The sample holds around 250,000 distinct CDR3 sequences, around 16% seen once. Sequencing was carried out using PBMCs or a T cell subset sorted from them (not recorded which). These receptor sequences come from a man younger than 30 who had mild COVID-19 (a few samples of this study predate the infection). Cell type and time point are not known.

This clonotype was counted at least ten times. The rearrangement joins TRBV5-5 to TRBJ2-1; 7 bases are shared with TRBD1. The CDR3 consists of 16 residues. V gave up 5 bases and J gave up 1 base; unmatched junction bases: 9. Germline CDR1 and CDR2: SGHKS and YYEKEE (reference sequence). The CDR3 DNA follows: TGTGCCAGCAGAAGAACAGGGGTTGGGTCCTACAATGAGCAGTTCTTC. Encoded protein: CASRRTGVGSYNEQFF.

This clonotype was counted a few times. V gene TRBV7-9 combines with J gene TRBJ1-2; the D gene is possibly TRBD1 (6 bases). CDR1 and CDR2 from the germline V gene are SEHNR and FQNEAQ (reference sequence). Deletions cut 1 base from V and 6 bases from J, with 9 bases between. The CDR3 covers 13 residues. The CDR3 loop is CASSLEGEDGYTF. CDR3 coding DNA: TGTGCCAGCAGCTTAGAGGGGGAAGATGGCTACACCTTC.

This clonotype was observed a handful of times. The CDR3 is CSVAEQKETQYF. Here the CDR3 DNA reads TGCAGCGTCGCCGAGCAGAAAGAGACCCAGTACTTC. This chain joins TRBV29-1 and TRBJ2-5; no clear D. There are 12 residues in the CDR3. Germline CDR1 reads SQVTM; CDR2 reads ANQGSEA. V was clipped by 6 bases and J by 3 bases, with 11 bases between them.

This clonotype was observed a few times. The chain couples TRBV21-1 to TRBJ2-7. TRBV21-1 is an annotated pseudogene. The CDR3 extends over 10 amino acids. The CDR3 nucleotides read TGTGCCACCCTTTGGTACGAGCAGTACTTC. Amino acids: CATLWYEQYF.

This chain connects TRBV7-2 to TRBJ2-7; 7 positions match TRBD1. The CDR3 sequence is 15 residues long. Germline-derived CDR1 and CDR2 are SGHTA and FQGNSA. The trim removed 3 bases at V and 0 bases at J, leaving 5 bases unmatched. In nucleotides, the CDR3 is TGTGCCAGCAGCTTCGACAGGGTCAGCTCCTACGAGCAGTACTTC. Translating it yields CASSFDRVSSYEQYF.

CDR3 loop: CASSQLLTSSSYNEQFF. The CDR3 bases are TGCGCCAGCAGCCAACTCTTGACTTCTAGCTCCTACAATGAGCAGTTCTTC. The chain is built from TRBV4-3 and TRBJ2-1; D is unresolved. V lost 2 bases to trimming and J lost 0 bases, with 14 bases between them. In germline, CDR1 is LGHNA, CDR2 YSLEER. The CDR3 contains 17 residues.

The chain combines TRBV20-1 with TRBJ2-5; perhaps TRBD2 as D (7 bases). The CDR3 runs to 14 residues. Germline V lookup: CDR1 DFQATT, CDR2 SNEGSKA (reference sequence). Trimming left V 6 bases short and J 9 bases short, with 23 bases between. The CDR3: CSAQGRGGRWAQYF. The CDR3 DNA is TGCAGTGCGCAGGGGAGGGGAGGGCGTTGGGCCCAGTACTTC.

The genes are TRBV3-1 and TRBJ1-2; D unresolved. Deletions cut 0 bases from V and 5 bases from J, with 10 bases between. CDR1 LGHDT and CDR2 YNNKEL come from the germline V gene (reference sequence). This CDR3 has 14 residues. Here the CDR3 reads CASSQDVGSYGYTF. The DNA of the CDR3 is TGTGCCAGCAGCCAAGACGTAGGGTCGTATGGCTACACCTTC.

The rearrangement uses TRBV7-4 and TRBJ2-7, with unresolved D. The CDR3 is 14 amino acids. Germline lookup yields CDR1 SGHVT and CDR2 SQSDAQ. V dropped 5 bases and J dropped 7 bases, with 18 bases sitting between them. CDR3 DNA: TGTGCCAGCAGCCCTCGGTATAGCAGTAGGGAGCAGTACGTC. Protein product: CASSPRYSSREQYV.

In this sample, this clonotype turned up a few times. V gene TRBV5-1 combines with J gene TRBJ2-1, with 8 nucleotides matching TRBD2. CDR3 length: 14 residues. Germline CDR1 and CDR2: SGHRS and YFSETQ. J lost 1 base, V lost 4 bases, and 1 base had no gene match. The CDR3 reads CASSGGGSYNEQFF. CDR3 nucleotide sequence: TGCGCCAGCAGCGGCGGGGGGTCCTACAATGAGCAGTTCTTC.

This clonotype was seen more than once but under ten times. The rearrangement uses TRBV14 and TRBJ1-4; D might be TRBD1 (5 bases). V lost 3 bases and J 0 bases, leaving 20 bases between the germline ends. CDR1 and CDR2 (germline): SGHDN, FVKESK. The CDR3 contains 19 residues. CDR3 amino acids: CASSQAYGRSRATNEKLFF. DNA for the CDR3: TGTGCCAGCAGCCAGGCCTACGGGCGGTCCAGGGCAACTAATGAAAAACTGTTTTTT.

This clonotype has at least ten counts. J is TRBJ2-7 and V is TRBV5-1; perhaps TRBD1 as D (5 bases). Trimming cost V 0 bases and J 2 bases, with 12 bases left between them. CDR3 length: 15 amino acids. In germline, CDR1 is SGHRS, CDR2 YFSETQ. The DNA for the CDR3 is TGCGCCAGCAGCTTGGTACAGGTTCGGCCCTACGAGCAGTACTTC. Translating it yields CASSLVQVRPYEQYF.

There are a few counts of this clonotype. The rearrangement joins TRBV5-1 to TRBJ1-1; weak D call: TRBD1 (6 bases). Per germline, CDR1 SGHRS and CDR2 YFSETQ. The CDR3 is 15 residues long. Trimming cost V 0 bases and J 5 bases, with 14 bases left between them. The CDR3 bases are TGCGCCAGCAGCTTGGGCCAGGGGATGGGGACTGAAGCTTTCTTT. Residues: CASSLGQGMGTEAFF.

This clonotype was seen a few times. The rearrangement links TRBV6-5 to TRBJ2-4, with D uncertain. Between the trimmed V and J ends, which lost 5 bases and 0 bases, there was a span of 14 bases. CDR3 length: 16 amino acids. The germline CDR1 and CDR2 sequences are MNHEY and SVGAGI. The CDR3 sequence: CASSVDWIQAKNIQYF. For the CDR3, the DNA is TGTGCCAGCAGTGTAGACTGGATCCAAGCCAAAAACATTCAGTACTTC.

The CDR3 here is CASRASGAAGTGELFF. For the CDR3, the DNA is TGTGCCAGCCGGGCTAGCGGGGCGGCAGGCACCGGGGAGCTGTTTTTT. The genes are TRBV10-3 and TRBJ2-2; 9 nucleotides align to TRBD2. The CDR3 is 16 amino acids. V lost 10 bases, J lost 4 bases, and 13 bases stayed unmatched. In germline, CDR1 is ENHRY, CDR2 SYGVKD.

This chain connects TRBV27 to TRBJ2-2, with D perhaps matching TRBD1 or TRBD2 (5 bases each). This CDR3 has 15 residues. Germline CDR1 and CDR2: MNHEY and SMNVEV (reference sequence). Between the trimmed V and J ends, which lost 8 bases and 5 bases, there was a span of 18 bases. For the CDR3, the DNA is TGTGCCAGCGGCACGTGGGGGTCGCTAACCGGGGAGCTGTTTTTT. It encodes CASGTWGSLTGELFF.

The chain recombines TRBV6-6 with TRBJ2-3, with D perhaps TRBD1 or TRBD2 (6 bases each). Germline CDR1 MNHNY, CDR2 SVGAGI (reference sequence). V dropped 3 bases and J dropped 4 bases, with 11 bases sitting between them. The CDR3 runs to 14 residues. CDR3 loop: CASSYGGTPDTQYF. CDR3 nucleotide sequence: TGTGCCAGCAGTTATGGGGGGACACCAGATACGCAGTATTTT.

This clonotype was seen ten or more times. V is TRBV27 and J is TRBJ2-7, with 12 bases lining up with TRBD2. With 4 bases clipped from V and 4 bases from J, the junction kept 11 bases outside the gene matches. The CDR3 spans 17 residues. Germline V gene lookup returns CDR1 MNHEY and CDR2 SMNVEV (reference sequence). CDR3 region: CASSSPRTSGVGYEQYF. DNA for the CDR3: TGTGCCAGCAGTTCTCCGAGGACTAGCGGGGTAGGGTACGAGCAGTACTTC.

The table lists this clonotype with a few counts. The chain recombines TRBV5-4 with TRBJ2-3; maybe TRBD2 (5 bases). The V and J ends lost 4 bases and 4 bases respectively, with 10 bases between them. Germline V gene sequence: CDR1 SGHNT, CDR2 YYREEE (reference sequence). This CDR3 spans 13 amino acids. The DNA of the CDR3 is TGTGCCAGCAGCCCGACTACCCCAGATACGCAGTATTTT. Amino acids: CASSPTTPDTQYF.

The chain has TRBV7-6 and TRBJ1-1; D uncertain. Trimming pared 5 bases from V and 2 bases from J, leaving 9 bases between. This CDR3 region has 13 residues. Per germline, CDR1 SGHVS and CDR2 FNYEAQ. CDR3 bases: TGTGCCAGCAGCCTCCAAGATAACACTGAAGCTTTCTTT. Its protein product is CASSLQDNTEAFF.

This clonotype was counted between two and nine times. This chain joins TRBV12-5 and TRBJ2-5; D remains unclear. The CDR3 extends over 13 amino acids. V was shortened by 4 bases and J by 5 bases, with 11 bases between the two germline ends. CDR1 LGHNT and CDR2 FRNRAP come from the germline V gene. This CDR3 is CASGSWTTETQYF. CDR3 DNA sequence: TGTGCTAGTGGTTCCTGGACGACGGAGACCCAGTACTTC.

This clonotype occurred many times. The chain has TRBV7-8 and TRBJ2-5; the match to TRBD2 covers 8 bases. Per the germline V gene, CDR1 is SGHVS and CDR2 is FQNEAQ. Germline trimming cut 0 bases from V and 5 bases from J; bases unmatched to any gene: 8. This CDR3 spans 16 amino acids. CDR3 nucleotide sequence: TGTGCCAGCAGCTTAGCTCACCAGCGGGGGATGGAGACCCAGTACTTC. This sequence encodes CASSLAHQRGMETQYF.

The rearrangement joins TRBV6-5 to TRBJ2-7; TRBD1 is a possible D gene (6 bases). Germline V lookup: CDR1 MNHEY, CDR2 SVGAGI. V was cut by 6 bases and J by 0 bases, with 12 bases left in between. The CDR3 loop spans 14 amino acids. The DNA for the CDR3 is TGTGCCAGCAGCCGGACAGTTAGCTCCTACGAGCAGTACGTC. As protein: CASSRTVSSYEQYV.

This clonotype showed up just a few times. CDR3 in amino acids: CASSFRSSSTDTQYF. In DNA, the CDR3 is TGCGCCAGCAGCTTCAGAAGTTCTAGCACAGATACGCAGTATTTT. The chain recombines TRBV5-1 with TRBJ2-3; D remains ambiguous. The CDR3 loop spans 15 amino acids. Germline V lookup: CDR1 SGHRS, CDR2 YFSETQ. V was cut by 2 bases and J by 0 bases, with 10 bases left in between.

The genes are TRBV6-2 or TRBV6-3 and TRBJ2-5; 8 positions match TRBD2. In germline, CDR1 is MNHEY, CDR2 SVGEGT. Losses at the gene ends were 5 bases for V and 14 bases for J; bases not matched to a gene: 19. The CDR3 is made up of 15 amino acids. CDR3 region: CASSGGGLVNPASYF. DNA of the CDR3: TGTGCCAGCAGTGGCGGGGGACTAGTGAACCCCGCCAGTTACTTC.

The chain has TRBV20-1 and TRBJ2-4, with D perhaps being TRBD1 or TRBD2 (5 bases each). This CDR3 spans 18 amino acids. Trimming pared 2 bases from V and 0 bases from J, leaving 20 bases between. CDR1 and CDR2 (germline): DFQATT, SNEGSKA (reference sequence). CDR3 sequence (DNA): TGCAGTGCTAGACGGCCGGGGCCACAAATTTTAGCCAAAAACATTCAGTACTTC. Translated, it gives CSARRPGPQILAKNIQYF.